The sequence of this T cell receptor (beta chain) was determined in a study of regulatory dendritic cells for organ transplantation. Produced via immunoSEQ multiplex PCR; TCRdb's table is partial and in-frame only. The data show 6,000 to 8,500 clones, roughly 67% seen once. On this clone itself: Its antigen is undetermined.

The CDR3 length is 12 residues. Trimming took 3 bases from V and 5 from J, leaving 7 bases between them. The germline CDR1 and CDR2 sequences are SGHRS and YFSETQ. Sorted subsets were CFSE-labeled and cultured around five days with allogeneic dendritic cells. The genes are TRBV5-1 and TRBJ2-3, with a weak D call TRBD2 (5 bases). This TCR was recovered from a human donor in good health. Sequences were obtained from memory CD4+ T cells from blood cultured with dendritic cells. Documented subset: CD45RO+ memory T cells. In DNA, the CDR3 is TGCGCCAGCAGCTACGGGGAAGATACGCAGTATTTT. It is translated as CASSYGEDTQYF.